The 19 T cell receptor beta chains below all came from one sample that was sequenced in a study of shared clonotypes between healthy human individuals (dated by TCRdb to about 2020). For the CD8 naive samples, CD45RO-negative cells were positively selected for CCR7, yielding a CD45RA+CCR7+ population from which TemRA cells were excluded. The library was made by the immunoSEQ multiplex PCR assay. TCRdb obtained this table from immuneACCESS and retained in-frame rearrangements with V and J assigned. These tables miss some clones; where compared with another copy, unresolved V genes account for less than half of the shortfall, and the remainder is unexplained. Present in this sample are about 2.2 million clones, approximately 94% of which were seen just once. Of the sample, roughly 1.7% is held by the ten largest clones. The sequencing sample was made of naive CD8+ T cells from PBMCs. Taken with the paper, the label for cell subset or site translates to: CD45RA+CCR7+. The receptors shown here come from a man younger than 35 in good health. Some clones in this sample may be carry-over from other donors' samples.

The chain couples TRBV28 to TRBJ1-1; D remains unclear. Germline V gene data show CDR1 as MDHEN and CDR2 as SYDVKM. Trimming pared 5 bases from V and 1 base from J, leaving 11 bases between. The CDR3 runs 14 residues. This chain's CDR3 is CASSALTENTEAFF. CDR3 sequence (DNA): TGTGCCAGCAGTGCCCTTACAGAGAACACTGAAGCTTTCTTT.

DNA for the CDR3: TGCAGCGTTGAAGGGACCAAAAGCTCCTACGAGCAGTACTTC. It translates to CSVEGTKSSYEQYF. The chain carries TRBV29-1 and TRBJ2-7; D gene unclear. V was trimmed by 1 base and J by 0 bases, leaving 10 bases between them. The CDR3 extends over 14 amino acids. The germline CDR1 and CDR2 sequences are SQVTM and ANQGSEA.

CDR3 nucleotides: TGTGCCAGCAGCTCTCAAGGGCCAGAATGGAATGAGCAGTTCTTC. Translated: CASSSQGPEWNEQFF. The chain is built from TRBV7-9 and TRBJ2-1; D is uncertain. Trimming removed 4 bases from V and 7 bases from J, with 17 bases in between. CDR3 length: 15 residues. CDR1 SEHNR and CDR2 FQNEAQ come from the germline V gene (reference sequence). The full variable domain, in which reference TRBV7-9 and TRBJ2-1 provide the parts outside the CDR3, is DTGVSQNPRHKITKRGQNVTFRCDPISEHNRLYWYRQTLGQGPEFLTYFQNEAQLEKSRLLSDRFSAERPKGSFSTLEIQRTEQGDSAMYLCASSSQGPEWNEQFFGPGTRLTVL.

The chain's CDR3 is CATSRGTPGPPTNEQFF. CDR3 nucleotides: TGTGCCACCAGCAGAGGGACGCCGGGACCACCAACTAATGAGCAGTTCTTC. The chain has TRBV15 and TRBJ2-1; D might be TRBD1 or TRBD2, each matching 5 bases. The CDR3 sequence is 17 residues long. Trimming left V 1 base short and J 7 bases short, with 20 bases between. Germline loops: CDR1 LNHNV, CDR2 YYDKDF (reference sequence).

The chain recombines TRBV9 with TRBJ2-2, with D possibly matching TRBD1 (5 bases). V dropped 4 bases and J dropped 5 bases, with 15 bases sitting between them. The CDR3 consists of 15 residues. Germline V gives CDR1 SGDLS, CDR2 YYNGEE. CDR3 amino acids: CASSPSAQGTGELFF. CDR3 DNA sequence: TGTGCCAGCAGCCCTTCGGCTCAGGGAACCGGGGAGCTGTTTTTT.

The gene calls are TRBV5-5 and TRBJ2-7; D is uncertain. Germline V gives CDR1 SGHKS, CDR2 YYEKEE (reference sequence). Trimming took 0 bases from V and 3 from J, leaving 10 bases between them. CDR3 length: 14 amino acids. The CDR3 DNA is TGTGCCAGCAGCTTGGCCTCAGCCAACTACGAGCAGTACTTC. Protein sequence: CASSLASANYEQYF. Looking up the rest from reference TRBV5-5 and TRBJ2-7 gives the full variable domain: DAGVTQSPTHLIKTRGQQVTLRCSPISGHKSVSWYQQVLGQGPQFIFQYYEKEERGRGNFPDRFSARQFPNYSSELNVNALLLGDSALYLCASSLASANYEQYFGPGTRLTVT.

This chain uses TRBV18 with TRBJ1-1; D call uncertain. In germline, CDR1 is KGHSH, CDR2 LQKENI. The CDR3 contains 16 residues. Trimming removed 4 bases from V and 1 base from J, with 16 bases in between. The CDR3 coding sequence is TGTGCCAGCTCACAACCCCGCCAAACGCAGAACACTGAAGCTTTCTTT. Protein product: CASSQPRQTQNTEAFF. The variable domain in full, with the rest retrieved from reference TRBV18 and TRBJ1-1, is NAGVMQNPRHLVRRRGQEARLRCSPMKGHSHVYWYRQLPEEGLKFMVYLQKENIIDESGMPKERFSAEFPKEGPSILRIQQVVRGDSAAYFCASSQPRQTQNTEAFFGQGTRLTVV.

The count of this clone is one. This chain uses TRBV6-5 with TRBJ1-2; 7 bases match TRBD1. J was trimmed by 4 bases and V by 0 bases; bases with no gene match: 8. The CDR3 runs 16 residues. The V gene's germline CDR1 is MNHEY and CDR2 SVGAGI. Here the CDR3 DNA reads TGTGCCAGCAGTTACTCGAAGGGAGACAGGGCCTATGGCTACACCTTC. Protein product: CASSYSKGDRAYGYTF.

The chain's CDR3 is CSVEGTSGLSYNEQFF. The CDR3 nucleotides read TGCAGCGTTGAAGGGACTAGCGGGCTCTCCTACAATGAGCAGTTCTTC. The chain combines TRBV29-1 with TRBJ2-1; 11 bases fit TRBD2. Germline CDR1 and CDR2: SQVTM and ANQGSEA. The CDR3 runs 16 residues. Trimming removed 1 base from V and 0 bases from J; junction bases left unmatched: 2.

The chain is built from TRBV19 and TRBJ2-7, with D hard to call. CDR1 LNHDA and CDR2 SQIVND come from the germline V gene (reference sequence). This CDR3 spans 14 amino acids. V lost 4 bases, J lost 2 bases, and 12 bases lay in between. The CDR3 DNA follows: TGTGCCAGTAGTACCTTTGGCAGGACCTACGAGCAGTACTTC. It specifies CASSTFGRTYEQYF.

CDR3 nucleotides: TGTGCCAGCAGCTTAGAATCTAGCGCCAACGAGCAGTACTTC. It translates to CASSLESSANEQYF. The chain combines TRBV13 with TRBJ2-7, with a tentative D call TRBD2 (6 bases). The CDR3 is 14 amino acids. V was clipped by 1 base and J by 5 bases, with 12 bases between them. Germline V gives CDR1 PRHDT, CDR2 FYEKMQ (reference sequence).

The chain uses TRBV7-2 and TRBJ2-3, with a tentative D call TRBD1 (6 bases). V shed 5 bases and J shed 4 bases, with 19 bases lying between them. Germline CDR1 is SGHTA and CDR2 is FQGNSA. The CDR3 has 16 amino acids. CDR3 coding DNA: TGTGCCAGCAGCCCGTGGGGGCAGGGGTTGTCAGATACGCAGTATTTT. Translated: CASSPWGQGLSDTQYF.

The chain joins TRBV7-3 to TRBJ1-1; no firm D call. Germline lookup yields CDR1 SGHTA and CDR2 FQGTGA. This CDR3 contains 13 residues. Trimming stripped 5 bases from V and 0 bases from J, with 7 bases between. This CDR3 reads CASSLELNTEAFF. DNA for the CDR3: TGTGCCAGCAGCCTAGAACTGAACACTGAAGCTTTCTTT.

The V gene is TRBV11-2, the J gene TRBJ1-4, with TRBD1 as a possible D gene (6 bases). The V end was cut by 7 bases, the J end by 5 bases, with 17 bases between. The CDR3 contains 15 residues. CDR1 is SGHAT and CDR2 is FQNNGV in the germline V gene. CDR3 DNA: TGTGCCAGCACCTCTTTTAGCGGACAGAATGAAAAACTGTTTTTT. It yields the protein CASTSFSGQNEKLFF. Full variable domain (outside the CDR3, taken from reference TRBV11-2 and TRBJ1-4): EAGVAQSPRYKIIEKRQSVAFWCNPISGHATLYWYQQILGQGPKLLIQFQNNGVVDDSQLPKDRFSAERLKGVDSTLKIQPAKLEDSAVYLCASTSFSGQNEKLFFGSGTQLSVL.

This clone was found once. The CDR3 DNA is TGTGCCAGCAGACCACTACAGGGGAGGGATGAGCAGTTCTTC. It specifies CASRPLQGRDEQFF. This chain connects TRBV27 to TRBJ2-1; D may be TRBD1 or TRBD2 (7 bases each). CDR1 is MNHEY and CDR2 is SMNVEV in the germline V gene (reference sequence). The CDR3 runs 14 residues. Deletions cut 6 bases from V and 8 bases from J, with 17 bases between.

This chain connects TRBV7-9 to TRBJ2-1; 16 bases fit TRBD2. The CDR3 has 18 amino acids. The trim removed 6 bases at V and 0 bases at J, leaving 5 bases unmatched. The germline gives CDR1 SEHNR, CDR2 FQNEAQ (reference sequence). The CDR3 sequence: CASRGTSGRAYSYNEQFF. CDR3 nucleotides: TGTGCCAGCAGAGGGACTAGCGGGAGGGCCTACTCCTACAATGAGCAGTTCTTC.

This clone is a singleton in its sample. The genes are TRBV4-1 and TRBJ1-1, with D perhaps TRBD1 (6 bases). The CDR3 has 16 residues. CDR1 MGHRA and CDR2 YSYEKL come from the germline V gene. The ends were cut back, 4 bases at V and 5 bases at J, with 20 bases in the middle. Written as DNA, the CDR3 is TGCGCCAGCAGCCCCTTACCGGGACAAATCCGGACTGAAGCTTTCTTT. Its protein is CASSPLPGQIRTEAFF.

To note about this clone: This sample also contains other DNA sequences that code for the same CDR3. This rearrangement joins TRBV27 to TRBJ2-7, with 7 bases identical to TRBD1. In germline, CDR1 is MNHEY, CDR2 SMNVEV (reference sequence). This CDR3 contains 14 residues. The V and J ends lost 3 bases and 3 bases, in that order; junction bases with no gene match: 5. The CDR3 is CASSLWTGDYEQYF. The CDR3 region has the DNA TGTGCCAGCAGTTTGTGGACAGGAGACTACGAGCAGTACTTC.

Of note for this clone: Other DNA sequences from this sample encode an identical CDR3 as well. The gene calls are TRBV27 and TRBJ2-2, with D uncertain. Trimming removed 8 bases from V and 1 base from J, with 5 bases in between. CDR1 and CDR2 (germline): MNHEY, SMNVEV (reference sequence). CDR3 length equals 12 residues. The CDR3 DNA is TGTGCCAGCTCCGAGAACACCGGGGAGCTGTTTTTT. It translates to CASSENTGELFF.